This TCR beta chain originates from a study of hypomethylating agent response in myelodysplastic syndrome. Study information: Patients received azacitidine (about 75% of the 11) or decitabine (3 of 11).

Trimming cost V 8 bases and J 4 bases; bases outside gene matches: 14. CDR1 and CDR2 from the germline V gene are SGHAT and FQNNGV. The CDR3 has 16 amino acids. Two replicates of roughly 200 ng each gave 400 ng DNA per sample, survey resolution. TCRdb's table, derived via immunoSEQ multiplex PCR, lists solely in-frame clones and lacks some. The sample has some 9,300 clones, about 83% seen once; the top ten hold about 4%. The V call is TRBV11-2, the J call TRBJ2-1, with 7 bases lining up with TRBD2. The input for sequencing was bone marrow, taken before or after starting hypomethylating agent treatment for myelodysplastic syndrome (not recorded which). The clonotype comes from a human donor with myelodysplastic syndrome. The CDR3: CASSSLWGGEYNEQFF. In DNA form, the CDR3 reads TGTGCCAGCTCCTCTTTATGGGGGGGGGAATACAATGAGCAGTTCTTC.